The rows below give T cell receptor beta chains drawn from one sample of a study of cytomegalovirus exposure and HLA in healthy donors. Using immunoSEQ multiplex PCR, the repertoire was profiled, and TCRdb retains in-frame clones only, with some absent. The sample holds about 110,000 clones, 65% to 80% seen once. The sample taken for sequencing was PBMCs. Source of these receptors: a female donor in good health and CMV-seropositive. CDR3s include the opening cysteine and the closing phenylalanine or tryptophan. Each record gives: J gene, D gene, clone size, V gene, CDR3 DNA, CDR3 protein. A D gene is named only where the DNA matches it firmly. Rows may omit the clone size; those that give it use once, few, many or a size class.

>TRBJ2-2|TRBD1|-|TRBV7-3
TGTGCCAGCAGCTCCCGGACCTGGGGACAGGGGCCCCCTTCGAACACCGGGGAGCTGTTTTTT
CASSSRTWGQGPPSNTGELFF
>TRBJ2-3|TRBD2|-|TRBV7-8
TGTGCCAGCAGCCCCTATAGCGGGAGGGCCACAGATACGCAGTATTTT
CASSPYSGRATDTQYF
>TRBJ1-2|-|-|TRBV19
TGTGCCAGCCGAGGGGGACCCAAGGATGGCTACACCTTC
CASRGGPKDGYTF
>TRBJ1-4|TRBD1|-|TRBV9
TGTGCCAGCAGCCCTGACAGGGGAATGTTTGAAAAACTGTTTTTT
CASSPDRGMFEKLFF
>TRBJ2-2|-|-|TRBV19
TGTGCCAGTAGTAGGGCCGGGGTGGACACCGGGGAGCTGTTTTTT
CASSRAGVDTGELFF
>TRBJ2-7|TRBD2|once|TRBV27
TGTGCCAGCAGTCCTGTTAGCGGGAGGGCCGGGCCGACCCTGGGGGAGCAGTACTTC
CASSPVSGRAGPTLGEQYF
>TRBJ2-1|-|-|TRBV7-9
TGTGCCAGCAGCTTAGTAACAGCAAACAATGAGCAGTTCTTC
CASSLVTANNEQFF
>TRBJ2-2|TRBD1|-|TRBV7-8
TGTGCCAGCAGACTAGCCGGGACAGGGGCCAGCGGGGAGCTGTTTTTT
CASRLAGTGASGELFF
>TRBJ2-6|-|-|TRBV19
TGTGCCAGTACCCACGGGGGTTTAACTGGGGCCAACGTCTTGACTTTC
CASTHGGLTGANVLTF
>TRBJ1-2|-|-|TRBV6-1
TGTGCCAGCAGGGAGGCAGGGACTGATGGCTACACCTTC
CASREAGTDGYTF
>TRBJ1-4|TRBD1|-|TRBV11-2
TGTGCCAGCAGCTCTAACAGGGGAGGACGTGAAAAACTGTTTTTT
CASSSNRGGREKLFF
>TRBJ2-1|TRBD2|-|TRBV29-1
TGCAGCGTTGACGGGACTAGCGGGAGTCGAGAGCAGTTCTTC
CSVDGTSGSREQFF
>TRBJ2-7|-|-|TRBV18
TGTGCCAGCTCACCAGCCGGACTTTCACGGTACGAGCAGTACTTC
CASSPAGLSRYEQYF
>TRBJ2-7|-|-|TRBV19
TGTGCCAGTAGTATTCGTCCAAGTCGGTATTCCTACGAGCAGTACTTC
CASSIRPSRYSYEQYF
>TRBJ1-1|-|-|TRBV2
TGTGCCAGCAGCTACTTGACTGAAGCTTTCTTT
CASSYLTEAFF
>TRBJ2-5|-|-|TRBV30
TGTGCCTGGGCTAAATCGGGGGGCGCGGGGGAGACCCAGTACTTC
CAWAKSGGAGETQYF
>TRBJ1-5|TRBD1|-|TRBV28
TGTGCCAGCCAAACAGGGGGCGCGAGCAATCAGCCCCAGCATTTT
CASQTGGASNQPQHF
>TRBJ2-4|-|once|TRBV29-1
TGCAGCGTTGAGGATGTCGGACACGCACTAGCCAAAAACATTCAGTACTTC
CSVEDVGHALAKNIQYF
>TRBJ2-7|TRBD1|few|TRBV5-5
TGTGCCAGCAGCGAAGTTAGTTTCCGGGACAGGGGGTCCTACGAGCAGTACTTC
CASSEVSFRDRGSYEQYF
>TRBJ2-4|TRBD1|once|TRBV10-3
TGTGCCATCAGTGAGCCCGGGACAGGGTACAGGGGAAACATTCAGTACTTC
CAISEPGTGYRGNIQYF
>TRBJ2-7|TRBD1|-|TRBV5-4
TGTGCCAGCAGCTTAGGGGGACAGATAACCTACGAGCAGTACTTC
CASSLGGQITYEQYF
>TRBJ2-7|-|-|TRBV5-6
TGTGCCAGCAGCCGAACATTCTACGAGCAGTACTTC
CASSRTFYEQYF
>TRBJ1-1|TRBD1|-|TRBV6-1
TGTGCCAGCAGTGAGGGGGGGACAGGGGTTGAAGCTTTCTTT
CASSEGGTGVEAFF
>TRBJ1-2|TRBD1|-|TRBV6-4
TGTGCCAGCAGCCCGGACAGGGCTAGTGGCTACACCTTC
CASSPDRASGYTF
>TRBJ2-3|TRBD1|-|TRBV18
TGTGCCAGCTCACCTGGACAGGGGGTGTCAGATACGCAGTATTTT
CASSPGQGVSDTQYF
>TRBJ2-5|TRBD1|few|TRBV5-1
TGCGCCAGCAGCCCGGGACAGGGCCTCCCAGAAACCCAGTACTTC
CASSPGQGLPETQYF
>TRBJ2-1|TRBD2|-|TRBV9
TGTGCCAGCAGCGGTAGCGGGGGACTCATCAATGAGCAGTTCTTC
CASSGSGGLINEQFF
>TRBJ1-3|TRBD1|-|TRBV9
TGTGCCAGCAGCCTCAGACAGGGGGACTCTGGAAACACCATATATTTT
CASSLRQGDSGNTIYF
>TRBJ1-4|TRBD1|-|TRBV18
TGTGCCAGCTCACCCGGGACAGGGAGGTCGGCAACTAATGAAAAACTGTTTTTT
CASSPGTGRSATNEKLFF
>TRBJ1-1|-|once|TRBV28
TGTGCCAGCAGTAGTCTGGGGGCTCAATCGAACACTGAAGCTTTCTTT
CASSSLGAQSNTEAFF
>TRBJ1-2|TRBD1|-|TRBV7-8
TGTGCCAGCAGTTCGGACAGGGTGAACTATGGCTACACCTTC
CASSSDRVNYGYTF
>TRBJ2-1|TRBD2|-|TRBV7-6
TGTGCCAGCAGCTTTGGAGTTTTCGCTAGCGGGAGAGATCGGCAGTTCTTC
CASSFGVFASGRDRQFF
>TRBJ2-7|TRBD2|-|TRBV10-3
TGTGCCATCAGTGGTCGGGGCACTAGCGGGGACTACGAGCAGTACTTC
CAISGRGTSGDYEQYF
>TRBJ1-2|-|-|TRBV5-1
TGCGCCAGCAGCTCCGGGACTCCGACTAACTATGGCTACACCTTC
CASSSGTPTNYGYTF
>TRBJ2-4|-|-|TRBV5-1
TGCGCCAGCAGCTTGGTTCCCGGGGGTGCCAAAAACATTCAGTACTTC
CASSLVPGGAKNIQYF
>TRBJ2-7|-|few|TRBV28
TGTGCCAGCAGTCCACATCCGGGCAGGGGATCGACCTACGAGCAGTACTTC
CASSPHPGRGSTYEQYF
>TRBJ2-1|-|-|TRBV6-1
TGTGCCAGCAGTGTGGTTTTACTAGTTTCTTTCGAGCAGTTCTTC
CASSVVLLVSFEQFF
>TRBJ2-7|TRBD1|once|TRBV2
TGTGCCAGTCGACAGGGAGAGTCCGAGCAGTACTTC
CASRQGESEQYF
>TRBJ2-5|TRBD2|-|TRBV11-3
TGTGCCAGCTCTAACGGACTAGCCGGTGAGACCCAGTACTTC
CASSNGLAGETQYF
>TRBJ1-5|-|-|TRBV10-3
TGTGCCATCAGTGAGTCGATAGTTTTGGACAATAGCAATCAGCCCCAGCATTTT
CAISESIVLDNSNQPQHF
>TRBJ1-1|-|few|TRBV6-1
TGTGCCAGCAGTGAAACAGGTTTTCGAACTGAAGCTTTCTTT
CASSETGFRTEAFF
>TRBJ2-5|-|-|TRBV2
TGTGCCAGCAGGGAGACTAGTTCGTTCCGAGAGACCCAGTACTTC
CASRETSSFRETQYF
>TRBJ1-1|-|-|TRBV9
TGTGCCAGCAGCCGCGGGGCTGGGAACACTGAAGCTTTCTTT
CASSRGAGNTEAFF
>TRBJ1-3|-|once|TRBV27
TGTGCCAGCAGGCGGGATGGCGGAAACACCATATATTTT
CASRRDGGNTIYF
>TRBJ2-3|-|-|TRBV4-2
TGTGCCAGCAGCCAAGGAGGGCTAGCGTCAGATACGCAGTATTTT
CASSQGGLASDTQYF
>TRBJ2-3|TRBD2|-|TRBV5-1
TGCGCCAGCAGTCGGGAGGGCTCTGATACGCAGTATTTT
CASSREGSDTQYF
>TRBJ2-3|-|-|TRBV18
TGTGCCAGCTCACCCTCGGTCGGGGATACGCAGTATTTT
CASSPSVGDTQYF
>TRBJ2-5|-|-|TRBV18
TGTGCCAGCTCACCACCCCCAGGGGCTCAAGAGACCCAGTACTTC
CASSPPPGAQETQYF
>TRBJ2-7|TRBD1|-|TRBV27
TGTGCCAGCAGTAGAGCCGGGACAGGGTCCTACGAGCAGTACTTC
CASSRAGTGSYEQYF
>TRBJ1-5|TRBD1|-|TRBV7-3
TGTGCCAGCAGCTTACTCGGACAGGGGGCTAGTCAGCCCCAGCATTTT
CASSLLGQGASQPQHF